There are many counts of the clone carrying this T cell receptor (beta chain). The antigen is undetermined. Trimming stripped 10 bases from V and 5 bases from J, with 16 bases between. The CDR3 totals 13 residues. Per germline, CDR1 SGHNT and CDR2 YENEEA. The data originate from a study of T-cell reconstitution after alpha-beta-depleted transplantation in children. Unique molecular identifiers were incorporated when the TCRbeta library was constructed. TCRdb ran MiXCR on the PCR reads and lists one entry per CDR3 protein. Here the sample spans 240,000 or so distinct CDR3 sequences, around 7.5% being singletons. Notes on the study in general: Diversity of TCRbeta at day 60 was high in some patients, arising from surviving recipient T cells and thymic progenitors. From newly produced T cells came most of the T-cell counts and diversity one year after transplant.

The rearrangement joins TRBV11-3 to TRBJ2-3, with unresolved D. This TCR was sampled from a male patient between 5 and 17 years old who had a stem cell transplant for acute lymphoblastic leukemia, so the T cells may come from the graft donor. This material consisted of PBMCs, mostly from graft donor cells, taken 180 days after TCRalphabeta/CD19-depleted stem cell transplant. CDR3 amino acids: CATSGSDGDTQYF. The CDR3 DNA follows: TGTGCCACCTCGGGCTCCGACGGAGATACGCAGTATTTT. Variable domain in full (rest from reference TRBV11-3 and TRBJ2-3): EAGVVQSPRYKIIEKKQPVAFWCNPISGHNTLYWYLQNLGQGPELLIRYENEEAVDDSQLPKDRFSAERLKGVDSTLKIQPAELGDSAVYLCATSGSDGDTQYFGPGTRLTVL.